The source of this TCR beta chain is a study of T cell changes during pregnancy in multiple sclerosis. The table came from immunoSEQ multiplex PCR; TCRdb's copy has only in-frame clones and leaves some out. The data hold 50,000 or so clones, with about 93% observed a single time. CDR1 is SEHNR and CDR2 is FQNEAQ in the germline V gene (reference sequence). This CDR3 comprises 13 residues. V lost 5 bases and J lost 6, with 14 bases in between. The starting material was CD8+ T cells from peripheral blood mononuclear cells, obtained after pregnancy. This clonotype was obtained from a female donor with multiple sclerosis, enrolled in a pregnancy study. The V gene is TRBV7-9, the J gene TRBJ2-7, with no clear D. The CDR3 bases are TGTGCCAGCAGCCATACCCTGACTGGCGAGCAGTACTTC. Its translation: CASSHTLTGEQYF.